These 27 T cell receptor beta chains share one sample of origin, sequenced in a study of molecular identifiers for immune sequencing clone quantification. TCRdb redid the calling of the PCR reads with MiXCR, one entry per CDR3 protein. This table has under 85,000 distinct CDR3 sequences, 15% to 20% appearing once. The sequenced sample was naive CD8+ T cells from blood, with Jurkat cell RNA spiked in. The subset here: FACS-sorted CD8+CD4-CCR7+CD45RA+ naive T cells. The receptors come from a human donor in good health. Some libraries in this study had Jurkat cell RNA spiked in.

This clonotype was detected ten times or more. The chain employs TRBV6-2 or TRBV6-3 and TRBJ1-5; 12 nucleotides agree with TRBD1. Germline V gives CDR1 MNHEY, CDR2 SVGEGT. The trim removed 0 bases at V and 4 bases at J, leaving 4 bases unmatched. The CDR3 runs to 17 residues. CDR3 amino acids: CASSYSLGQGANQPQHF. CDR3 bases: TGTGCCAGCAGTTACTCGTTGGGACAGGGGGCGAATCAGCCCCAGCATTTT.

The rearrangement uses TRBV20-1 and TRBJ2-7; D call uncertain. The germline CDR1 and CDR2 sequences are DFQATT and SNEGSKA (reference sequence). Trimming removed 1 base at V and 5 bases at J, with 12 bases between. The CDR3 has 13 residues. In DNA form, the CDR3 reads TGCAGTGCTAGAGTAGTGGAGAATAACGAGCAGTACTTC. Residues: CSARVVENNEQYF.

The chain carries TRBV10-3 and TRBJ2-1; D remains ambiguous. The V and J ends lost 3 bases and 8 bases respectively, with 23 bases between them. This CDR3 has 17 amino acids. Germline V gene lookup returns CDR1 ENHRY and CDR2 SYGVKD. The CDR3: CAISETVTHRLSDEQFF. The CDR3 coding sequence is TGTGCCATCAGTGAAACAGTCACACACCGTTTATCCGATGAGCAGTTCTTC.

This clonotype occurred many times. CDR3 residues: CASSAGQGNQPQHF. DNA of the CDR3: TGTGCCAGCAGTGCCGGACAGGGGAATCAGCCCCAGCATTTT. The chain carries TRBV27 and TRBJ1-5; 9 bases fit TRBD1. V gave up 5 bases and J gave up 4 bases; unmatched junction bases: 3. The germline V gene has CDR1 MNHEY and CDR2 SMNVEV (reference sequence). The CDR3 is 14 amino acids.

The V call is TRBV5-4, the J call TRBJ2-4; tentative D call: TRBD2 (6 bases). This CDR3 has 16 amino acids. Germline-derived CDR1 and CDR2 are SGHNT and YYREEE (reference sequence). V was clipped by 0 bases and J by 6 bases, with 16 bases between them. CDR3 sequence: CASSLASEGEGNIQYF. CDR3 coding DNA: TGTGCCAGCAGCTTGGCTAGCGAGGGAGAGGGAAACATTCAGTACTTC.

The V and J genes are TRBV12-3 or TRBV12-4 and TRBJ2-7, with 10 bases identical to TRBD2. The CDR3 has 17 residues. Trimming removed 6 bases from V and 2 bases from J; junction bases left unmatched: 13. CDR3 protein: CASSPHDGLAEAYEQYF. The CDR3 region has the DNA TGTGCCAGCAGCCCCCACGATGGACTAGCGGAGGCCTACGAGCAGTACTTC.

This clonotype was seen a handful of times. The chain is built from TRBV9 and TRBJ2-1; D unresolved. The CDR3 length is 14 residues. Trimming took 6 bases from V and 3 from J, leaving 13 bases between them. Germline CDR1 is SGDLS and CDR2 is YYNGEE. CDR3 residues: CASTDESHYNEQFF. The CDR3 coding sequence is TGTGCCAGCACAGACGAATCTCACTACAATGAGCAGTTCTTC.

This clonotype was observed at least ten times. This chain connects TRBV20-1 to TRBJ1-4, with D perhaps matching TRBD1 (6 bases). The germline V gene has CDR1 DFQATT and CDR2 SNEGSKA (reference sequence). This CDR3 contains 14 residues. Trimming stripped 2 bases from V and 4 bases from J, with 11 bases between. The CDR3 region is CSARNRVGNEKLFF. The CDR3 DNA reads as TGCAGTGCTAGAAACAGGGTCGGTAATGAAAAACTGTTTTTT.

Worth noting for this clonotype: A much more abundant neighbour one base away suggests this may be a read error. The chain employs TRBV6-1 and TRBJ1-1; the D is unclear. The CDR3 is made up of 10 amino acids. Germline CDR1 MNHNS, CDR2 SASEGT. The CDR3 region has the DNA TGTGCCAGCAGGAAGAGTGAAGCTCTCTTT. Protein product: CASRKSEALF.

This clonotype was counted at least ten times. V usage is TRBV2 and J usage is TRBJ2-1, with D possibly being TRBD1 (6 bases). The CDR3 runs to 15 residues. The germline V gene has CDR1 SNHLY and CDR2 FYNNEI. V gave up 6 bases and J gave up 1 base, with 13 bases separating them. The CDR3 here is CASRLTGASYNEQFF. The CDR3 DNA follows: TGTGCCAGCAGATTGACAGGAGCATCCTACAATGAGCAGTTCTTC.

This clonotype was detected ten times or more. V and J are TRBV9 and TRBJ1-2, with D possibly TRBD1 on 5 matching bases. The V end was cut by 6 bases, the J end by 4 bases, with 16 bases between. Per germline, CDR1 SGDLS and CDR2 YYNGEE. The CDR3 consists of 14 residues. CDR3 residues: CASTTGRSGYGYTF. CDR3 DNA: TGTGCCAGCACCACAGGACGTAGTGGCTATGGCTACACCTTC.

Worth noting for this clonotype: A much larger clone lies a single base off, so this may be a read error. The rearrangement joins TRBV7-6 to TRBJ2-7, with D unclear. Germline CDR1 reads SGHVS; CDR2 reads FNYEAQ. The CDR3 loop spans 13 amino acids. V lost 2 bases and J 5 bases, leaving 10 bases between the germline ends. The CDR3 is CASSLTADDEQYF. CDR3 nucleotide sequence: TGTGCCAGCAGCTTAACGGCGGATGACGAGCAGTACTTC.

Of note for this clonotype: A read error may be the cause here, since a much bigger clone is one base away. The V gene is TRBV19, the J gene TRBJ2-5; no clear D gene. Germline CDR1 and CDR2: LNHDA and SQIVND (reference sequence). The CDR3 has 15 amino acids. The CDR3 DNA reads as TGTGCCCGTAGTATTTGGTCAGCCGAACAAGAGACCCAGTACTTC. Its translation: CARSIWSAEQETQYF.

CDR3 protein: CSTGPSPLSEQYF. CDR3 bases: TGCTCAACCGGGCCCTCACCCTTAAGCGAGCAGTACTTC. The chain uses TRBV20-1 and TRBJ2-7; D unclear. The CDR3 is 13 residues long. The V gene's germline CDR1 is DFQATT and CDR2 SNEGSKA (reference sequence).

This clonotype has ten or more counts. CDR3 in DNA: TGTGCCAGCAGCGCCGGCGGACAGGGCGATCAGCCCCAGCATTTT. Translation gives CASSAGGQGDQPQHF. The chain carries TRBV7-9 and TRBJ1-5; 8 bases map to TRBD1. This CDR3 is 15 amino acids long. With V trimmed by 5 bases and J by 5 bases, 8 bases remained unmatched. Germline V CDR1 and CDR2: SEHNR, FQNEAQ (reference sequence).

The chain links TRBV14 to TRBJ2-3; 9 nucleotides align to TRBD2. This CDR3 has 20 amino acids. CDR1 is SGHDN, CDR2 FVKESK, per germline. The ends lost 6 bases at V and 2 bases at J; junction bases unmatched: 21. Here the CDR3 reads CASRLSGDSKAGGTTDTQYF. DNA of the CDR3: TGTGCCAGCAGGCTATCGGGGGACTCGAAGGCGGGAGGGACCACAGATACGCAGTATTTT.

At least ten counts were recorded for this clonotype. This chain uses TRBV7-9 with TRBJ2-7, with D perhaps TRBD2 (5 bases). From germline, CDR1 is SEHNR and CDR2 FQNEAQ (reference sequence). Deletions cut 4 bases from V and 3 bases from J, with 19 bases between. This CDR3 region has 16 residues. CDR3 residues: CASSSTDEGVNYEQYF. In DNA, the CDR3 is TGTGCCAGCAGCTCAACCGATGAGGGTGTAAACTACGAGCAGTACTTC.

This clonotype has ten or more counts. The chain couples TRBV21-1 to TRBJ1-3; the table's D gene call, TRBD1, was not cross checked with the DNA. TRBV21-1 is recorded as a pseudogene. This CDR3 is 16 amino acids long. CDR3 sequence reads: CASSKRGGLSGNTIYF. For the CDR3, the DNA is TGTGCCAGCAGCAAGAGGGGGGGACTCTCTGGAAACACCATATATTTT.

Concerning this clonotype: A junction boundary mismatches the germline segment, possibly from a read error. The chain combines TRBV2 with TRBJ2-3; D is uncertain. Germline V CDR1 and CDR2: SNHLY, FYNNEI. The CDR3 is 14 residues long. CDR3 region: CASPLEPGADTQYF. The CDR3 DNA follows: TGTGCCAGTCCCCTCGAGCCAGGCGCAGACACGCAGTATTTT.

The sample holds many counts of this clonotype. This sequence joins TRBV6-6 and TRBJ2-1, with D possibly matching TRBD2 (6 bases). The germline V and J ends were trimmed by 4 bases and 0 bases, with 10 bases remaining between them. CDR3 size: 15 residues. Germline V CDR1 and CDR2: MNHNY, SVGAGI (reference sequence). CDR3 DNA sequence: TGTGCCAGCAGTTTAGCGGAGAGCTCCTACAATGAGCAGTTCTTC. Its translation is CASSLAESSYNEQFF.

This clonotype was counted ten times or more. The chain carries TRBV7-8 and TRBJ2-1, with TRBD1 identical over 9 bases. Trimming cost V 1 base and J 0 bases; bases outside gene matches: 4. Germline V gene sequence: CDR1 SGHVS, CDR2 FQNEAQ. The CDR3 length is 17 residues. In DNA, the CDR3 is TGTGCCAGCAGCTTAGTAGGGACAGGGTACTCCTACAATGAGCAGTTCTTC. Its translation: CASSLVGTGYSYNEQFF.

About this clonotype: A much larger clone lies one base from this, so it may be a read error. The CDR3 does not end in the conserved phenylalanine or tryptophan, so this is likely a read error. Here the CDR3 reads CASSSVLRDRRGKLFS. The CDR3 DNA reads TGTGCCAGCAGCTCAGTGCTCAGGGACAGGCGGGGGAAACTGTTTTCT. The chain employs TRBV7-9 and TRBJ1-4; 8 bases line up with TRBD1. The germline gives CDR1 SEHNR, CDR2 FQNEAQ (reference sequence). Unmatched junction bases numbered 15, after V lost 4 bases and J lost 11 bases. This CDR3 contains 16 residues.

This clonotype was recorded many times. The CDR3 DNA is TGTGCCAGCAGATCGGGCACTGAAGCTTTCTTT. Protein sequence: CASRSGTEAFF. The chain combines TRBV11-2 with TRBJ1-1, with D unresolved. Trimming shortened V by 6 bases and J by 4 bases, and 6 bases separated the two germline ends. The CDR3 sequence is 11 residues long. Per the germline V gene, CDR1 is SGHAT and CDR2 is FQNNGV.

The chain uses TRBV27 and TRBJ2-2, with 8 bases lining up with TRBD2. The CDR3 runs to 16 residues. V shed 4 bases and J 0 bases; nucleotides not matched to a gene: 4. Germline V gene lookup returns CDR1 MNHEY and CDR2 SMNVEV (reference sequence). CDR3 protein: CASSSGGGPNTGELFF. The CDR3 nucleotides read TGTGCCAGCAGTTCGGGGGGGGGTCCGAACACCGGGGAGCTGTTTTTT.

This clonotype has at least ten counts. This sequence joins TRBV11-3 and TRBJ2-1, with TRBD1 matching 8 bases. Germline CDR1 reads SGHNT; CDR2 reads YENEEA. The V and J ends lost 4 bases and 2 bases, in that order; junction bases with no gene match: 4. This CDR3 has 15 residues. The CDR3 loop reads CASSSRDRPYNEQFF. CDR3 sequence (DNA): TGTGCCAGCAGCTCCCGGGACAGGCCCTACAATGAGCAGTTCTTC. The whole variable domain, filled in from reference TRBV11-3 and TRBJ2-1, reads EAGVVQSPRYKIIEKKQPVAFWCNPISGHNTLYWYLQNLGQGPELLIRYENEEAVDDSQLPKDRFSAERLKGVDSTLKIQPAELGDSAVYLCASSSRDRPYNEQFFGPGTRLTVL.

Of note for this clonotype: This clone may be a read error of a much larger clone one base away. This chain joins TRBV13 and TRBJ2-1; maybe TRBD2 (6 bases). CDR3 length: 16 amino acids. V gave up 6 bases and J gave up 2 bases, with 17 bases separating them. Germline lookup yields CDR1 PRHDT and CDR2 FYEKMQ (reference sequence). CDR3 sequence (DNA): TGTGCCAGCAGTTTTCTTACTAGCCGGCCCTACAATGAGCAGTTCTTC. It encodes CASSFLTSRPYNEQFF.

This clonotype was observed at least ten times. The chain has TRBV7-2 and TRBJ1-1; 11 bases are a match to TRBD1. Trimming at V came to 5 bases and at J to 0 bases, leaving 17 bases not matched to a gene. Germline CDR1 reads SGHTA; CDR2 reads FQGNSA. CDR3 length: 20 amino acids. As DNA, the CDR3 is TGTGCCAGCAGCCCCCCGGCTTCTTTCGGGACAGGGGGAATGAACACTGAAGCTTTCTTT. Its translation is CASSPPASFGTGGMNTEAFF.